This T cell receptor (beta chain) was sequenced for a study of OX40 agonist ivuxolimab in advanced cancers. Findings of the study overall: CD8+ T cells (on average) carried more expanded clones than CD4+ T cells.

Germline CDR1 SGDLS, CDR2 YYNGEE. V lost 1 base to trimming and J lost 0 bases, with 18 bases between them. This CDR3 is 18 amino acids long. Turning to this clone: Its antigen is unknown.

Sequenced by immunoSEQ multiplex PCR; TCRdb stores in-frame clones only, minus some. The sample carries 55,000 to 90,000 clones, 86% recorded once. Sequences were derived from CD4+ or CD8+ T cells sorted from blood, sampled in a trial of the OX40 agonist ivuxolimab. This sequence was found in an adult with an advanced solid tumor such as melanoma, head and neck, liver or kidney cancer. V usage is TRBV9 and J usage is TRBJ2-3, with D tentatively TRBD2 (5 bases). For the CDR3, the DNA is TGTGCCAGCAGCGTAAGCGGCTTTTCAGTAACTAGCACAGATACGCAGTATTTT. It specifies CASSVSGFSVTSTDTQYF.